These T cell receptor beta chains were read from a single sample in a study of T cells in Graves' hyperthyroidism and ophthalmopathy. MiXCR, run by TCRdb on the multiplex PCR reads, gives a single entry per CDR3 protein. Found here are hundreds of thousands of distinct CDR3 sequences, approximately 13% of them singletons; the top ten hold 5.8%. The specimen sequenced was blood. These receptor sequences come from a woman in her thirties with Graves' hyperthyroidism that later progressed to Graves' ophthalmopathy. Both conserved end residues are part of each CDR3. Only part of the rows carry a size: once, few, many, or a class if the clone is expanded.

TRBV11-2	TRBJ2-2	many	CASFRTGTAELFF
TRBV27	TRBJ1-1	many	CASSLSEGPMNTEAFF
TRBV20-1	TRBJ1-2	many	CSARGTSIYGYTF
TRBV7-2	TRBJ1-6	many	CASSLIGLAESPLHF
TRBV5-8	TRBJ2-7	.	CASSLESYSYEQYF
TRBV20-1	TRBJ1-1	few	CSARGRGGVTEAFF
TRBV28	.	.	CASSLMGYQETQFF
TRBV5-5	TRBJ2-7	.	CASSRRLAGDIYEQYF
TRBV9	TRBJ2-2	.	CASSPELAGVTGELFF
TRBV30	TRBJ1-4	many	CAWRRGGRGPATNEKLFF
TRBV2	TRBJ1-1	many	CASSPTGAGTEAFF
TRBV20-1	TRBJ2-3	many	CSARALSRLGTDTQYF
TRBV20-1	TRBJ1-5	few	CSAFSDRNQPQHF
TRBV6-2/TRBV6-3	TRBJ2-1	many	CASSRPTPLSRAAIHSGRSDEQFF
TRBV20-1	TRBJ2-3	many	CSAAVRPRDTQYF
TRBV7-3	TRBJ1-1	many	CASSYQGGDTEAFF
TRBV29-1	TRBJ1-2	many	CSVSTGDGYTF
TRBV30	TRBJ2-5	.	CAWSVIETQYF
TRBV20-1	TRBJ2-1	many	CSARLGGSYNEQFF
TRBV12-3/TRBV12-4	TRBJ1-1	many	CASSHSGTGNTEAFF
TRBV20-1	TRBJ2-1	many	CSAREGHDEQFF
TRBV12-3/TRBV12-4	TRBJ1-5	many	CASSPRAVVDQPQHF
TRBV10-3	TRBJ1-1	many	CAIIGELNTEAFF
TRBV28	TRBJ2-1	many	CASRPPPRGWGNEQFF
TRBV5-5	TRBJ1-1	many	CASSQRQGPMNTEAFF
TRBV29-1	TRBJ1-1	many	CSVVRTGRGSTEAFF
TRBV20-1	TRBJ2-2	many	CSAKWGGTNTGELFF